Below are 11 T cell receptor beta chains sequenced from a single sample in a study of CD8 T cells in Susac syndrome. An input of roughly 0.5 to 1 ug of RNA was subjected to reverse transcription using random hexamers. MiXCR, run by TCRdb on the immunoSEQ multiplex PCR reads, gives a single entry per CDR3 protein. Of some 130,000 distinct CDR3 sequences in the sample, 85% to 95% were seen once. Sequencing was done on a sample of CD8+ T cells from PBMCs. All receptors come from a human donor with Susac syndrome.

The rearrangement links TRBV5-1 to TRBJ2-6, with D possibly matching TRBD1 (7 bases). Trimming removed 3 bases at V and 0 bases at J, with 19 bases between. The CDR3 runs 19 residues. Germline loops: CDR1 SGHRS, CDR2 YFSETQ. CDR3 nucleotides: TGCGCCAGCAGCTGGAGGGACAGAAAAATCATCTCTGGGGCCAACGTCCTGACTTTC. Translation gives CASSWRDRKIISGANVLTF.

V is TRBV27 and J is TRBJ1-1, with D tentatively TRBD1 (6 bases). Trimming removed 6 bases from V and 7 bases from J, with 15 bases in between. The CDR3 covers 13 residues. The germline V gene has CDR1 MNHEY and CDR2 SMNVEV (reference sequence). The chain's CDR3 is CASRALGGREAFF. In DNA form, the CDR3 reads TGTGCCAGCAGGGCCCTAGGGGGACGTGAAGCTTTCTTT.

CDR3: CASSVFSGSPNEQFF. The CDR3 DNA sequence: TGTGCCAGCAGCGTATTTAGCGGGAGCCCGAATGAGCAGTTCTTC. The V gene is TRBV9, the J gene TRBJ2-1; 9 nucleotides match TRBD2. The germline V gene has CDR1 SGDLS and CDR2 YYNGEE. After removal of 1 base from V and 7 bases from J, the junction contained 6 bases not matched to a gene. The CDR3 length is 15 residues.

The chain carries TRBV29-1 and TRBJ2-1, with D tentatively TRBD2 (6 bases). Trimming stripped 6 bases from V and 7 bases from J, with 13 bases between. Per the germline V gene, CDR1 is SQVTM and CDR2 is ANQGSEA. The CDR3 covers 12 residues. CDR3 protein: CSVDDGRNEQFF. CDR3 bases: TGCAGCGTAGACGACGGGAGAAATGAGCAGTTCTTC.

The chain couples TRBV2 to TRBJ1-1; weak D call: TRBD1 (5 bases). Germline V gene data show CDR1 as SNHLY and CDR2 as FYNNEI. The V end was cut by 6 bases, the J end by 7 bases, with 6 bases between. This CDR3 is built from 10 residues. CDR3 bases: TGTGCCAGCAGGGGGGATGAAGCTTTCTTT. This encodes CASRGDEAFF.

The rearrangement uses TRBV28 and TRBJ2-5; 7 bases map to TRBD1. The CDR3 has 16 residues. Germline V CDR1 and CDR2: MDHEN, SYDVKM. Trimming cost V 2 bases and J 1 base; bases outside gene matches: 7. CDR3 in amino acids: CASSLPQTGVQETQYF. The CDR3 bases are TGTGCCAGCAGTTTACCCCAAACAGGGGTCCAAGAGACCCAGTACTTC.

CDR3 sequence (DNA): TGTGCCAGCAACCAGGGGTACAATGAGCAGTTCTTC. Encoded protein: CASNQGYNEQFF. The rearrangement uses TRBV25-1 and TRBJ2-1; a weak D match, TRBD1 (6 bases). V lost 7 bases and J lost 4, with 8 bases in between. CDR3 length: 12 residues. Germline loops: CDR1 MGHDK, CDR2 SYGVNS.

The CDR3: CASRTDRAFRGETQYF. In DNA form, the CDR3 reads TGTGCCAGCAGGACGGACAGGGCCTTCCGAGGGGAGACCCAGTACTTC. The V gene is TRBV6-1, the J gene TRBJ2-5, with 8 bases aligning to TRBD1. Germline assignment: CDR1 MNHNS and CDR2 SASEGT. The CDR3 loop spans 16 amino acids. J was trimmed by 5 bases and V by 6 bases; bases with no gene match: 14.

V and J are TRBV7-6 and TRBJ2-2; 7 positions match TRBD2. The ends lost 5 bases at V and 2 bases at J; junction bases unmatched: 8. Germline lookup yields CDR1 SGHVS and CDR2 FNYEAQ. CDR3 length equals 16 residues. DNA of the CDR3: TGTGCCAGCAGCCCACAACGGGAGGACAACACCGGGGAGCTGTTTTTT. This codes for CASSPQREDNTGELFF.

This chain joins TRBV4-2 and TRBJ1-4; unclear D gene. The germline CDR1 and CDR2 sequences are LGHNA and YNFKEQ. V was shortened by 0 bases and J by 4 bases, with 6 bases between the two germline ends. The CDR3 has 14 amino acids. CDR3 loop: CASSQDSFNEKLFF. The CDR3, as DNA: TGTGCCAGCAGCCAAGACTCATTTAATGAAAAACTGTTTTTT.

The rearrangement joins TRBV2 to TRBJ1-1; D gene uncertain. Trimming shortened V by 6 bases and J by 4 bases, and 15 bases separated the two germline ends. Germline V gene sequence: CDR1 SNHLY, CDR2 FYNNEI. This CDR3 has 14 amino acids. DNA for the CDR3: TGTGCCAGCAGCCTAGGACGAGTAAGCACTGAAGCTTTCTTT. Translating it yields CASSLGRVSTEAFF. The full variable domain, its missing parts supplied by reference TRBV2 and TRBJ1-1, is EPEVTQTPSHQVTQMGQEVILRCVPISNHLYFYWYRQILGQKVEFLVSFYNNEISEKSEIFDDQFSVERPDGSNFTLKIRSTKLEDSAMYFCASSLGRVSTEAFFGQGTRLTVV.